This TCR beta chain was sequenced for a study of early T cells in non-severe SARS-CoV-2 infection. At the level of the study: The chains were unpaired, and the sequenced material was bulk RNA from unsorted whole blood.

Individual cDNA molecules were tagged with unique molecular identifiers, the study reported. TCRdb re-derived calls from the 5' RACE reads in MiXCR, one entry per CDR3 protein. The repertoire consists of 35,000 to 40,000 distinct CDR3 sequences, with approximately 6.3% occurring once and the leading ten covering around 25%. Study-wide points: Private and CD4 specificities were missed by VDJdb matching, which favored anti-spike CD8 responses.

In this sample, this clonotype turned up many times. Its target is not known. The CDR3 contains 14 residues. Trimming stripped 0 bases from V and 1 base from J, with 6 bases between. Germline values: CDR1 LGHNA, CDR2 YNFKEQ. The rearrangement links TRBV4-2 to TRBJ2-5; no clear D gene. Sequenced: whole blood. This receptor was obtained from an adult who was a healthcare worker with PCR-confirmed SARS-CoV-2 infection or an uninfected control (not recorded which). CDR3 amino acids: CASSQEDLQETQYF. Here the CDR3 DNA reads TGTGCCAGCAGCCAAGAGGATCTCCAAGAGACCCAGTACTTC.